The TCR beta chain described here comes from a study of response to subunit inactivated influenza vaccine (dated 2018 in TCRdb). About the investigation overall: To follow how T cells responded to a trivalent subunit inactivated influenza vaccine, the researchers relied on deep quantitative profiling of the T cell receptor repertoire. Study-level results and caveats: According to the authors, only a limited number of new T cells may be recruited by each seasonal influenza vaccination.

The library relied on RT-PCR. Instrument used: Illumina HiSeq 2500. In-frame beta chains were kept once TCRdb had trimmed the public reads at Q25 with fastp and called clones with MiXCR. For every CDR3 protein sequence, its rows merge into one entry that carries the most common genes and DNA. The sample profile shows fewer than 700,000 distinct CDR3 sequences; around 13% of them were found once. The ten largest clones take up around 12% of the sample. The table lists this clonotype with a few counts. It has no known antigen specificity. Nothing much larger sits one base from this clone, and base qualities are not available. What the time point label conveys for this sample: approximately 47 days after influenza vaccine administration. Inclusive of the bounding cysteine and phenylalanine, the CDR3 is 14 residues long. This entry keeps only the CDR3 DNA: 42 bases, framed from base 1. V ends up 4 bases short and J 3 bases short, with an unmatched junction base count of 2. According to the germline V gene (reference sequence), CDR1 reads LNHDA and CDR2 reads SQIVND.

This sequence was found in a man over 45 who received an inactivated influenza vaccine. Donor details come from another sample of the same person, matched by shared clones. The V and J genes are TRBV19 and TRBJ2-2, with 7 junctional bases fitting TRBD2. The specimen comprised PBMCs from blood, sampled 40 to 50 days after vaccination. The nucleotide sequence is TGTGCCAGTAGTAGTCTAGCGGACACCGGGGAGCTGTTTTTT. Its product reads: CASSSLADTGELFF.